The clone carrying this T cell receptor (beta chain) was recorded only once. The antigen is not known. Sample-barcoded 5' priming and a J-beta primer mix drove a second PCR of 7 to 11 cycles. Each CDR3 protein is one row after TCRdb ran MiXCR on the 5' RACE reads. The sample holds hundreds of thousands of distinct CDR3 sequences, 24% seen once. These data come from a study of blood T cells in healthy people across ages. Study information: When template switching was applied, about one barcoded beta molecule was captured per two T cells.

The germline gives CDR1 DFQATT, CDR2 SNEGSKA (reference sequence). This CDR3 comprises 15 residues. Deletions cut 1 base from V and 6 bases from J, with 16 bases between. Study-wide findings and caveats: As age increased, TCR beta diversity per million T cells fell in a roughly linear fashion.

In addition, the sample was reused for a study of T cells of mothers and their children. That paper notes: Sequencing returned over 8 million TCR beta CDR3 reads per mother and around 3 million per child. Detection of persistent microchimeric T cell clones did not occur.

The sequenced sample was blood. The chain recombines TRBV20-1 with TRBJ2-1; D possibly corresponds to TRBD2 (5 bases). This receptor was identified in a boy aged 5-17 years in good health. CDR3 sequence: CSARAGETKGNEQFF. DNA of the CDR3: TGCAGTGCTAGAGCCGGGGAGACTAAGGGCAATGAGCAGTTCTTC.